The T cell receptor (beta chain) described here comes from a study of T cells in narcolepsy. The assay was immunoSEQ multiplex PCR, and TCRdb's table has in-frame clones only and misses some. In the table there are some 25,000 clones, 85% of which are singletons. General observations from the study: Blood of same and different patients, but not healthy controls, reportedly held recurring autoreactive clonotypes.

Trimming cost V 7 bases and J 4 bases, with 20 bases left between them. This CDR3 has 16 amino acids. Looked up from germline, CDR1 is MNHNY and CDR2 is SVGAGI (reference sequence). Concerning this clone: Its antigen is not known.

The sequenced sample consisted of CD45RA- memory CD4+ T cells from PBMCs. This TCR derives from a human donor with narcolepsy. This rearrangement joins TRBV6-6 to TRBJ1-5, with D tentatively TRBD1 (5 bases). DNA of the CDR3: TGTGCCAGCAACAAGTCCCGGGGGAAGGGAAATCAGCCCCAGCATTTT. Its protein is CASNKSRGKGNQPQHF.